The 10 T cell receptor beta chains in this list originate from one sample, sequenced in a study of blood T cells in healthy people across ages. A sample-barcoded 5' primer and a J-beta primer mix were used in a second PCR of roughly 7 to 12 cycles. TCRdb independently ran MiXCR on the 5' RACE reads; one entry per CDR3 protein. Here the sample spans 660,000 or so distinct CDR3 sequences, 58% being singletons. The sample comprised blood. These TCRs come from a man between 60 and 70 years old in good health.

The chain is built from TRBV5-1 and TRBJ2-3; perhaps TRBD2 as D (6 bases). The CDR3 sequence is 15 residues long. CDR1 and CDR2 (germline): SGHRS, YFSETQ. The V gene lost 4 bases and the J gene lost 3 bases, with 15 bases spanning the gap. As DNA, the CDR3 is TGCGCCAGCAGCCCAACCCGGGACTCGACAGATACGCAGTATTTT. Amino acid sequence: CASSPTRDSTDTQYF.

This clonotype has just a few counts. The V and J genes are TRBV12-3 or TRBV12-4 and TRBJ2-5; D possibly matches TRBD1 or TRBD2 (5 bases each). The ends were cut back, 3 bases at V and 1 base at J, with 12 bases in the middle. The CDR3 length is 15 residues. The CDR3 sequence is CASSLLGRSQETQYF. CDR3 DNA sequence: TGTGCCAGCAGTTTGTTGGGACGGAGCCAAGAGACCCAGTACTTC.

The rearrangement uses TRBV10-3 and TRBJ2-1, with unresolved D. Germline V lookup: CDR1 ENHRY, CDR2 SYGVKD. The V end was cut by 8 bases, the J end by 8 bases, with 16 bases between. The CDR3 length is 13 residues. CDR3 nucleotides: TGTGCCATCCGGGCCAGTCGAATGGATGAGCAGTTCTTC. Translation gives CAIRASRMDEQFF.

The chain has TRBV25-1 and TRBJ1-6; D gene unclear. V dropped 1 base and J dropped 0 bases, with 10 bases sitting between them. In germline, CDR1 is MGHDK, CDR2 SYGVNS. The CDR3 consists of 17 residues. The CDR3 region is CASSEWSTGSYNSPLHF. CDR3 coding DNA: TGTGCCAGCAGTGAATGGAGTACCGGCTCCTATAATTCACCCCTCCACTTT.

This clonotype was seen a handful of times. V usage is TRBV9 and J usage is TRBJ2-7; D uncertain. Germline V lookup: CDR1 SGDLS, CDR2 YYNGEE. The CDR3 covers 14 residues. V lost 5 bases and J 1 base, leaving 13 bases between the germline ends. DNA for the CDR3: TGTGCCAGCAGTGTGGCCTTAGGGTCCTACGAGCAGTACTTC. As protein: CASSVALGSYEQYF.

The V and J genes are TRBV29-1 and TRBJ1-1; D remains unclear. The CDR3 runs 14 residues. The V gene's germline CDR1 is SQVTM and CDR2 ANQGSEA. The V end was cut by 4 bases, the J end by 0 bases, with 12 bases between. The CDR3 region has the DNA TGCAGCGTTGCACCGACGTCCATGAACACTGAAGCTTTCTTT. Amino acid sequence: CSVAPTSMNTEAFF.

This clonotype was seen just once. The CDR3 is CSVLGLPDTQYF. The CDR3 DNA reads as TGCAGTGTTCTCGGACTACCAGATACGCAGTATTTT. This chain joins TRBV20-1 and TRBJ2-3, with D possibly TRBD2 on 6 matching bases. The germline CDR1 and CDR2 sequences are DFQATT and SNEGSKA (reference sequence). CDR3 length equals 12 residues. V was clipped by 7 bases and J by 4 bases, with 12 bases between them.

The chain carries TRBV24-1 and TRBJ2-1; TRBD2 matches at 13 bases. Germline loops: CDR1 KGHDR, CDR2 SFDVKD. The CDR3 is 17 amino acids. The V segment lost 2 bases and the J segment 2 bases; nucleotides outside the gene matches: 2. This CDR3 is CATSDSTSGGAYNEQFF. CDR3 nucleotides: TGTGCCACCAGTGATTCCACTAGCGGGGGGGCCTACAATGAGCAGTTCTTC.

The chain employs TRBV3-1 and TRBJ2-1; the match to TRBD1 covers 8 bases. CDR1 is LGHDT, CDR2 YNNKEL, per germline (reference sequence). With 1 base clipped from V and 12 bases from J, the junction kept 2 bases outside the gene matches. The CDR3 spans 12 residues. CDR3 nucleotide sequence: TGTGCCAGCAGCCAAGGGACAGGGCGGCAGTTCTTC. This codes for CASSQGTGRQFF.

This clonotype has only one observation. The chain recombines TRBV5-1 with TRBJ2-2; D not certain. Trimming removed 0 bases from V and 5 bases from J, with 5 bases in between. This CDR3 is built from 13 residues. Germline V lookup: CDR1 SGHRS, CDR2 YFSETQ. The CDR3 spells CASSLDGTGELFF. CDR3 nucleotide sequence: TGCGCCAGCAGCTTGGATGGGACCGGGGAGCTGTTTTTT. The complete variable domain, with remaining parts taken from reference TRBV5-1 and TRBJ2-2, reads KAGVTQTPRYLIKTRGQQVTLSCSPISGHRSVSWYQQTPGQGLQFLFEYFSETQRNKGNFPGRFSGRQFSNSRSEMNVSTLELGDSALYLCASSLDGTGELFFGEGSRLTVL.